The subject of this entry is one TCR beta chain. Its antigen is still unknown. The CDR3 sequence is 13 residues long. V lost 7 bases to trimming and J lost 5 bases; unmatched junction nucleotides: 8. The germline V gene has CDR1 MNHEY and CDR2 SMNVEV (reference sequence). These data are taken from a study of early stage breast cancer tumors. The study, taken as a whole, reports: Enriched TCRB sequences shared across patients were mostly commonly generated sequences.

Profiling relied on immunoSEQ multiplex PCR, and the TCRdb table lists in-frame clones only, not all of them. There are 45,000 to 50,000 clones in the sample; roughly 80% occur only once, and 1.3% to 1.5% lies in the top ten. Sequencing was done on a sample of blood. The V call is TRBV27, the J call TRBJ2-7; 7 bases fit TRBD1. This TCR was recovered from a person aged 45 to 59 with breast cancer. CDR3 region: CASNQQGYDEQYF. The CDR3 DNA is TGTGCCAGCAATCAACAGGGGTACGACGAGCAGTACTTC.